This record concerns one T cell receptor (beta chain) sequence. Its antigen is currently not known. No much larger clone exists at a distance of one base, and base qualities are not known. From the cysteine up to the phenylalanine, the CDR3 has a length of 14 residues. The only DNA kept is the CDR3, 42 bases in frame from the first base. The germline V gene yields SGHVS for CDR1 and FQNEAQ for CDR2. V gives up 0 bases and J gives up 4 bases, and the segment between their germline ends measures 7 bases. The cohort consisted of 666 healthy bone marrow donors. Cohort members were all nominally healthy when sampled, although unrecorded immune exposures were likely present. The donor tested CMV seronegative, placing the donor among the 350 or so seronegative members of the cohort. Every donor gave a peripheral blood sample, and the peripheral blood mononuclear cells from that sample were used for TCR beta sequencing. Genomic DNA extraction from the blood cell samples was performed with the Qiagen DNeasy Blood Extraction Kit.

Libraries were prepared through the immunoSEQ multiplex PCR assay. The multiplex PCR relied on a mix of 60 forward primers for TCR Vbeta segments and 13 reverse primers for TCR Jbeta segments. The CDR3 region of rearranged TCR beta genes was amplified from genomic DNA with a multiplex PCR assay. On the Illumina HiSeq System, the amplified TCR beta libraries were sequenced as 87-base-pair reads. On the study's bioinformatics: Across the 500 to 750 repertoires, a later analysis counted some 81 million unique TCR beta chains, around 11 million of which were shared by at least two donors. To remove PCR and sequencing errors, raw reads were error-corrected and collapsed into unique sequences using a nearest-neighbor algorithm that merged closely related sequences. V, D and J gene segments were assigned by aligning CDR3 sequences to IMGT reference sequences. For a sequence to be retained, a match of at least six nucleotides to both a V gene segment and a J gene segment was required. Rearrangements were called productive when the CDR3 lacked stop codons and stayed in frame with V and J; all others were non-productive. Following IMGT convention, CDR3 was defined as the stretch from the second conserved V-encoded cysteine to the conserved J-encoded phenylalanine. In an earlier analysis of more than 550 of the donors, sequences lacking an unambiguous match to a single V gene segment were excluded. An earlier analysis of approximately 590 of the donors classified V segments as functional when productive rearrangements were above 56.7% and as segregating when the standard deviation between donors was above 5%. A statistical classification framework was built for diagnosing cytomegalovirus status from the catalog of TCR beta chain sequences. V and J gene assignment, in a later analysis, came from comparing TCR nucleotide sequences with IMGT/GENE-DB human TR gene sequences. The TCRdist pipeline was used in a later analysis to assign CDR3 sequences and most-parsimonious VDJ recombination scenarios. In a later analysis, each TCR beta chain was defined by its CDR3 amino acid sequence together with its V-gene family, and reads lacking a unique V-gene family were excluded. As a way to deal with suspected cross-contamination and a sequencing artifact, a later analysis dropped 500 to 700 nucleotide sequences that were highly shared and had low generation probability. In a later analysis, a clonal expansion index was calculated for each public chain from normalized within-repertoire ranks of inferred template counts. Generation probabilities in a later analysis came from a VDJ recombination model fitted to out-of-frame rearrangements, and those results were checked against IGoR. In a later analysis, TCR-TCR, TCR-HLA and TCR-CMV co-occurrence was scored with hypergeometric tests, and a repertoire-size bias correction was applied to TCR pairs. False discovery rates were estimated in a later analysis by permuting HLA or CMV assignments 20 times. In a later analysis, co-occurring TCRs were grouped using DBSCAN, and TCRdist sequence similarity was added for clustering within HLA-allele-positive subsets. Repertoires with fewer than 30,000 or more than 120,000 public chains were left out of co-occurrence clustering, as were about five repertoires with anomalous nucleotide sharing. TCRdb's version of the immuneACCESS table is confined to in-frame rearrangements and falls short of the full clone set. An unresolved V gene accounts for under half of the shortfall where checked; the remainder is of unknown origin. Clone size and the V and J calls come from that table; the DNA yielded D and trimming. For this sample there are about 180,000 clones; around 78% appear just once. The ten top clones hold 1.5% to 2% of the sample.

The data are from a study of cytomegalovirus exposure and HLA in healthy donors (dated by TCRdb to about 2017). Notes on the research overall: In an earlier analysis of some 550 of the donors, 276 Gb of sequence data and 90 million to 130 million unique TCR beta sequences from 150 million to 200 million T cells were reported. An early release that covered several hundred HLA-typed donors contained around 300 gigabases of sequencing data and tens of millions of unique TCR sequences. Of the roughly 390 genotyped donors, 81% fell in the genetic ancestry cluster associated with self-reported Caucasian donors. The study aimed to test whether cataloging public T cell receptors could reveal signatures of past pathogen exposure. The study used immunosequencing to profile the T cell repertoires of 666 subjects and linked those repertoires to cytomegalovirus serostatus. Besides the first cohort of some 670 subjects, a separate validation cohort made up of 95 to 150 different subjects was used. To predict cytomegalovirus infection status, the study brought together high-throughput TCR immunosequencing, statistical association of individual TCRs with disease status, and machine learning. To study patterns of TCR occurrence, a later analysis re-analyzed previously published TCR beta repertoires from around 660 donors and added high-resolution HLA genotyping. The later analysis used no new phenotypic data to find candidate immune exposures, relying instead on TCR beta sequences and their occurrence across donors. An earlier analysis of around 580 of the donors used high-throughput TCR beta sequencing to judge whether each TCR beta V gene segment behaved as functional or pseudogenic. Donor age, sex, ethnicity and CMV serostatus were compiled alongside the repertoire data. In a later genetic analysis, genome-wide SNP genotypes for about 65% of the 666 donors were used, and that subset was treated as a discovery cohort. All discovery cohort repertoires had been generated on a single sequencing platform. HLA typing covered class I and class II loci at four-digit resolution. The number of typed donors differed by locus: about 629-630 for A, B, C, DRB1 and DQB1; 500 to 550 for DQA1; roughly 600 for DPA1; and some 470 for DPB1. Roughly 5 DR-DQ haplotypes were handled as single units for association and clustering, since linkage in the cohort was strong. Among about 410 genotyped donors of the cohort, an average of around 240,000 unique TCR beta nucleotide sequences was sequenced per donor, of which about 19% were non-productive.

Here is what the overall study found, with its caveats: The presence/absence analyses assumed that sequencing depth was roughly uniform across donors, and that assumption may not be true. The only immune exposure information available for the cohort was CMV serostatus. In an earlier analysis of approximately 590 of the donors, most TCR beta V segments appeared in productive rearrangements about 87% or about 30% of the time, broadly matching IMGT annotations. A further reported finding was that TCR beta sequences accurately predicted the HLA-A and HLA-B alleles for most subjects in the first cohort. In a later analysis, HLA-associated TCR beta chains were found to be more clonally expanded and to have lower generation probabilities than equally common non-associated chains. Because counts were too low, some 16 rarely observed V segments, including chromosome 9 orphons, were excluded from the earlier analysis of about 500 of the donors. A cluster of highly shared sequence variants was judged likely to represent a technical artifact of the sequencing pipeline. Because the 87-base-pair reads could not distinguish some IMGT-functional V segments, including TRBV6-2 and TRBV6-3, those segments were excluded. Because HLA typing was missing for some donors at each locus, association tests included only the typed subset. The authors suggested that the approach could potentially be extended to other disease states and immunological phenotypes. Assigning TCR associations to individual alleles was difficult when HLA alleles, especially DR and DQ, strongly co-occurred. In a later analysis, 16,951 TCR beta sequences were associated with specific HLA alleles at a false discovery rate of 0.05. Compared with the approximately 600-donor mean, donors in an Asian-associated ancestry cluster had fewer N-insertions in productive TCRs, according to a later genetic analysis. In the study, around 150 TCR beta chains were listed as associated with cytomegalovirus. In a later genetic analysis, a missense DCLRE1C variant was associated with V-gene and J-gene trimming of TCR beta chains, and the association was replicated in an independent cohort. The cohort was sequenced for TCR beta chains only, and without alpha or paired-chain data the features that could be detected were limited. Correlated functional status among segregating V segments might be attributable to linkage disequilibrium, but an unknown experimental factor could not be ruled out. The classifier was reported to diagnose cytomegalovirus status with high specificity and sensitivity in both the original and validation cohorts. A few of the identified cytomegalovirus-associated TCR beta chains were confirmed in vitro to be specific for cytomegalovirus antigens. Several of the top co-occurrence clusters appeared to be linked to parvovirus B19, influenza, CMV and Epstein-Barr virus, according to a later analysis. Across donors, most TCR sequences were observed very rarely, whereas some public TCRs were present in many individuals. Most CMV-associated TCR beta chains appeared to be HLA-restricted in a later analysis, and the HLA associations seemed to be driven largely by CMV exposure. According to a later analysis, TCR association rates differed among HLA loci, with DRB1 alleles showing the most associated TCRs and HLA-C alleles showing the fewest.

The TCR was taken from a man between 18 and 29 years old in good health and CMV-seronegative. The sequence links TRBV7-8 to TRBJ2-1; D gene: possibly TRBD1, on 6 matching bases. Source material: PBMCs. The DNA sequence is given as TGTGCCAGCAGCTTAGCAGGACAGTACAATGAGCAGTTCTTC. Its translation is CASSLAGQYNEQFF.